This T cell receptor beta chain was recorded in a study of blood T cell repertoires in COVID-19. Generated by immunoSEQ multiplex PCR, the TCRdb table keeps only in-frame clones and is missing some. The sample includes more than 400,000 clones, around 90% of them seen just once. Germline V lookup: CDR1 SNHLY, CDR2 FYNNEI. This CDR3 region has 13 residues. The ends were cut back, 2 bases at V and 2 bases at J, with 4 bases in the middle. The sequence was obtained from a woman younger than 30 who had recovered from COVID-19. Material: PBMCs or T cells enriched from blood (not recorded which). The chain carries TRBV2 and TRBJ1-3; D is ambiguous. CDR3 DNA: TGTGCCAGCAGTGAACCAACTGGAAACACCATATATTTT. It is translated as CASSEPTGNTIYF.